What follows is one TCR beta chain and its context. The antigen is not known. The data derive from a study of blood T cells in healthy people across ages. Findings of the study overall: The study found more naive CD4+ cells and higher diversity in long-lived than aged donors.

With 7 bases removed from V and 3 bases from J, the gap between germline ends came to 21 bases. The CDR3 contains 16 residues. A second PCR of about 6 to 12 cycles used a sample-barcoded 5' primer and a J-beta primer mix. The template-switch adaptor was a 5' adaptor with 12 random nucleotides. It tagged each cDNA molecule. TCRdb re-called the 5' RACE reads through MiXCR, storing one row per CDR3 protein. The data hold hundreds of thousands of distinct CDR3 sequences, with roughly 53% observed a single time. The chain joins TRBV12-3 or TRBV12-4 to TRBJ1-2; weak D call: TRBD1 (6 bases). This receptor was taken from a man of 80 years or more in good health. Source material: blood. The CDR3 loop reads CASTKGGGSHYYGYTF. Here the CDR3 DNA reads TGTGCCAGCACCAAAGGGGGGGGGTCCCACTACTATGGCTACACCTTC.